This TCR beta chain was recovered during a study of T cells in women clearing cervical HPV infection. The germline V gene has CDR1 DFQATT and CDR2 SNEGSKA (reference sequence). V lost 0 bases, J lost 6 bases, and 12 bases stayed unmatched. This CDR3 comprises 16 residues. To note about this clone: The CDR3 end is not reached by the read, which stops 3 residues before it; the germline J gene fills it in.

TCRdb keeps only in-frame clones here, not all; method: immunoSEQ multiplex PCR. The sample data list roughly 13,000 clones. The sequence came from a woman between 18 and 69 years old with a cervical HPV16 infection that either progressed to CIN3+ or cleared (not recorded which). V gene TRBV20-1 combines with J gene TRBJ2-3, with TRBD1 identical over 7 bases. Sequenced sample: blood buffy coat. The sequenced CDR3 bases are TGCAGTGCTAGAGACCAAGACAGGGCCCTAGGGGATACG. It translates to CSARDQDRALGDT. The entire CDR3 protein reads CSARDQDRALGDTQYF.